This record covers a single T cell receptor beta chain. These data belong to a study of blood T cell repertoires in COVID-19. Whole-study context: There were acute and convalescent COVID-19 samples, and they came from the United States, Italy and Spain. The cDNA or gDNA used as material had been derived from T cells, B-cell-depleted T cells, or PBMCs.

This CDR3 comprises 14 residues. Germline V gene sequence: CDR1 SQVTM, CDR2 ANQGSEA. With V trimmed by 5 bases and J by 1 base, 3 bases remained unmatched. In the study's own analysis: By means of reference gene primer amplification, nucleated cell counts were estimated. The data were produced by immunoSEQ multiplex PCR, yet TCRdb's version contains in-frame clones alone and is incomplete. The V and J calls and the clone size are those of that table, but D and trimming were determined from the DNA. The sample yields some 73,000 clones, 75% to 95% seen once. The material sequenced was peripheral blood. The rearrangement joins TRBV29-1 to TRBJ2-5, with 11 bases matching TRBD1. The TCR sequence derives from a human donor in a cohort sampled during active COVID-19. The CDR3 sequence is CSVTGTGGQETQYF. The CDR3 region has the DNA TGCAGCGTTACCGGGACAGGGGGCCAAGAGACCCAGTACTTC.